These T cell receptor beta chains were read from a single sample in a study of shared clonotypes between healthy human individuals. Only in-frame clones appear in the TCRdb table, and some are missing; sequencing was by immunoSEQ multiplex PCR. The sample carries roughly 2.2 million clones, around 93% recorded once. What was sequenced was naive CD4+ T cells from PBMCs. These TCRs come from a man aged 18 to 29 in good health. Some clones in this sample may be carry-over from other donors' samples. Each CDR3 is given with its conserved first and last residue. Fields, in order: D gene, clone size, V gene, CDR3 length, J gene, CDR3 DNA, CDR3 protein. The D gene is left open where the match is weak. Rows may omit the clone size; those that give it use once, few, many or a size class.

d_call: TRBD1; clone_size: NA; v_call: TRBV30; cdr3_length: 14; j_call: TRBJ1-2; cdr3_nt: TGTGCCTGGAGACCAACAGGGGAGGCATATGGCTACACCTTC; cdr3_aa: CAWRPTGEAYGYTF
d_call: TRBD1; clone_size: NA; v_call: TRBV7-9; cdr3_length: 13; j_call: TRBJ2-3; cdr3_nt: TGTGCCAGCAGCTTACCCGGGACAGGGGCGCAGTATTTT; cdr3_aa: CASSLPGTGAQYF
d_call: NA; clone_size: NA; v_call: TRBV5-4; cdr3_length: 15; j_call: TRBJ2-3; cdr3_nt: TGTGCCAGCAGCTCGACAGGGAGGGGCGCAGATACGCAGTATTTT; cdr3_aa: CASSSTGRGADTQYF
d_call: NA; clone_size: few; v_call: TRBV12-5; cdr3_length: 13; j_call: TRBJ1-1; cdr3_nt: TGTGCTAGTGGGTCAGGATTTACTGCTGAAGCTTTCTTT; cdr3_aa: CASGSGFTAEAFF
d_call: TRBD1; clone_size: NA; v_call: TRBV5-4; cdr3_length: 17; j_call: TRBJ1-4; cdr3_nt: TGTGCCAGCAGCTCGAATACTCTGGGAGGGGGCCCTGAAAAACTGTTTTTT; cdr3_aa: CASSSNTLGGGPEKLFF
d_call: NA; clone_size: NA; v_call: TRBV20-1; cdr3_length: 11; j_call: TRBJ2-3; cdr3_nt: TGCAGTGCTAGCGCCACAGATACGCAGTATTTT; cdr3_aa: CSASATDTQYF
d_call: TRBD2; clone_size: NA; v_call: TRBV25-1; cdr3_length: 15; j_call: TRBJ2-1; cdr3_nt: TGTGCCAGCAGTGAGGGTAGCGGGAGGTGGAATGAGCAGTTCTTC; cdr3_aa: CASSEGSGRWNEQFF
d_call: NA; clone_size: NA; v_call: TRBV19; cdr3_length: 14; j_call: TRBJ2-1; cdr3_nt: TGTGCCAGTAGTATCCGCCTAGGGGGGGTTGAGCAGTTCTTC; cdr3_aa: CASSIRLGGVEQFF
d_call: NA; clone_size: NA; v_call: TRBV9; cdr3_length: 16; j_call: TRBJ1-2; cdr3_nt: TGTGCCAGCAGCGCTCACCGATCTACTCCTAACTATGGCTACACCTTC; cdr3_aa: CASSAHRSTPNYGYTF
d_call: NA; clone_size: NA; v_call: TRBV6-1; cdr3_length: 15; j_call: TRBJ2-3; cdr3_nt: TGTGCCAGCAGCTTCGGACAGACTTACACAGATACGCAGTATTTT; cdr3_aa: CASSFGQTYTDTQYF
d_call: TRBD1; clone_size: NA; v_call: TRBV28; cdr3_length: 14; j_call: TRBJ2-2; cdr3_nt: TGTGCCAGCAGTTTAACAGGGGCGACCGGGGAGCTGTTTTTT; cdr3_aa: CASSLTGATGELFF
d_call: TRBD2; clone_size: NA; v_call: TRBV4-1; cdr3_length: 16; j_call: TRBJ2-1; cdr3_nt: TGCGCCAGCAGCCCCGGACTAGCGGGAGTTCCGAATGAGCAGTTCTTC; cdr3_aa: CASSPGLAGVPNEQFF
d_call: TRBD2; clone_size: NA; v_call: TRBV5-1; cdr3_length: 15; j_call: TRBJ2-7; cdr3_nt: TGCGCCAGCAGCTTGGGTGCTAGCGGGACGAGCGAGCAGTACTTC; cdr3_aa: CASSLGASGTSEQYF
d_call: TRBD1; clone_size: NA; v_call: TRBV6-1; cdr3_length: 18; j_call: TRBJ2-1; cdr3_nt: TGTGCCAGCAGTGACCCCGGACAGGGACGGGAAAGAGGGAATGAGCAGTTCTTC; cdr3_aa: CASSDPGQGRERGNEQFF
d_call: TRBD1; clone_size: NA; v_call: TRBV9; cdr3_length: 14; j_call: TRBJ1-2; cdr3_nt: TGTGCCAGCAGCGCGGACAGGGCCGCGGATGGCTACACCTTC; cdr3_aa: CASSADRAADGYTF
d_call: NA; clone_size: NA; v_call: TRBV5-1; cdr3_length: 14; j_call: TRBJ1-1; cdr3_nt: TGCGCCAGCGGGTTCGCAACAGTCAACACTGAAGCTTTCTTT; cdr3_aa: CASGFATVNTEAFF
d_call: TRBD1; clone_size: NA; v_call: TRBV28; cdr3_length: 15; j_call: TRBJ1-5; cdr3_nt: TGTGCCAGCAGCACCGGACAGGGGGGCAATCAGCCCCAGCATTTT; cdr3_aa: CASSTGQGGNQPQHF
d_call: TRBD1; clone_size: NA; v_call: TRBV7-9; cdr3_length: 15; j_call: TRBJ1-2; cdr3_nt: TGTGCCAGCAGCGCACCGGGACAGGGGGCGTATGGCTACACCTTC; cdr3_aa: CASSAPGQGAYGYTF
d_call: NA; clone_size: NA; v_call: TRBV27; cdr3_length: 13; j_call: TRBJ1-6; cdr3_nt: TGTGCCAGCAGTTTTGTGGGTAATTCACCCCTCCACTTT; cdr3_aa: CASSFVGNSPLHF
d_call: NA; clone_size: NA; v_call: TRBV14; cdr3_length: 16; j_call: TRBJ2-3; cdr3_nt: TGTGCCAGCAGCCAAGAACCGGGACGGGCCCATGATACGCAGTATTTT; cdr3_aa: CASSQEPGRAHDTQYF
d_call: NA; clone_size: NA; v_call: TRBV5-6; cdr3_length: 14; j_call: TRBJ1-1; cdr3_nt: TGTGCCAGCAGCTTGGGGACATCTTCCACTGAAGCTTTCTTT; cdr3_aa: CASSLGTSSTEAFF
d_call: TRBD2; clone_size: NA; v_call: TRBV9; cdr3_length: 11; j_call: TRBJ2-7; cdr3_nt: TGTGCCAGCGGCCGGGGGGACGAGCAGTACTTC; cdr3_aa: CASGRGDEQYF
d_call: TRBD2; clone_size: NA; v_call: TRBV5-4; cdr3_length: 16; j_call: TRBJ2-5; cdr3_nt: TGTGCCAGCAGCAAGGGACTAGCGGGAGGAGGGGAGACCCAGTACTTC; cdr3_aa: CASSKGLAGGGETQYF
d_call: NA; clone_size: NA; v_call: TRBV6-4; cdr3_length: 14; j_call: TRBJ2-3; cdr3_nt: TGTGCCAGCAGTGTCTGGACCCCGCCGGATACGCAGTATTTT; cdr3_aa: CASSVWTPPDTQYF
d_call: TRBD1; clone_size: NA; v_call: TRBV6-1; cdr3_length: 14; j_call: TRBJ2-7; cdr3_nt: TGTGCCAGCAGTGGCCGGACAGGGCACCACGAGCAGTACTTC; cdr3_aa: CASSGRTGHHEQYF
d_call: NA; clone_size: NA; v_call: TRBV4-2; cdr3_length: 15; j_call: TRBJ1-5; cdr3_nt: TGTGCCAGCAGCCAAGATGGGACTCGAGATCAGCCCCAGCATTTT; cdr3_aa: CASSQDGTRDQPQHF
d_call: NA; clone_size: NA; v_call: TRBV15; cdr3_length: 14; j_call: TRBJ1-2; cdr3_nt: TGTGCCACCAGCAGCATACAGGCCGCCTATGGCTACACCTTC; cdr3_aa: CATSSIQAAYGYTF
d_call: NA; clone_size: once; v_call: TRBV5-1; cdr3_length: 16; j_call: TRBJ2-6; cdr3_nt: TGCGCCAGCAGCTTGGGTCAAGTCTCTGGGGCCAACGTCCTGACTTTC; cdr3_aa: CASSLGQVSGANVLTF
d_call: NA; clone_size: NA; v_call: TRBV6-6; cdr3_length: 13; j_call: TRBJ1-2; cdr3_nt: TGTGCCAGCAGGGGACAAACGATCTATGGCTACACCTTC; cdr3_aa: CASRGQTIYGYTF